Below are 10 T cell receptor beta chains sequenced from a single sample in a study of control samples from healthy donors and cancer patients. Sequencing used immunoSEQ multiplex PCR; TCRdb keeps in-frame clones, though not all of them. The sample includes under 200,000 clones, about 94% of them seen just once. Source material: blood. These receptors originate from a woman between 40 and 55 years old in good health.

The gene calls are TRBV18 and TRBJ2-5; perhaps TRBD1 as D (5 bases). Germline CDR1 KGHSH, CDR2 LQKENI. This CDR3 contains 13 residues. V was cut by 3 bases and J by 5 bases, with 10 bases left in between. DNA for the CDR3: TGTGCCAGCTCACCGGCAGGGTTGGAGACCCAGTACTTC. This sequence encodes CASSPAGLETQYF.

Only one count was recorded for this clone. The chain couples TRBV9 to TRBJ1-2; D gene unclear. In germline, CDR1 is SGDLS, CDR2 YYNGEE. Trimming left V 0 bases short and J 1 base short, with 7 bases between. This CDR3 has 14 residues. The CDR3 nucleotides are TGTGCCAGCAGCGTAGAGGCTCTTAACTATGGCTACACCTTC. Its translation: CASSVEALNYGYTF. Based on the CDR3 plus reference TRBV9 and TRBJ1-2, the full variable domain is DSGVTQTPKHLITATGQRVTLRCSPRSGDLSVYWYQQSLDQGLQFLIQYYNGEERAKGNILERFSAQQFPDLHSELNLSSLELGDSALYFCASSVEALNYGYTFGSGTRLTVV.

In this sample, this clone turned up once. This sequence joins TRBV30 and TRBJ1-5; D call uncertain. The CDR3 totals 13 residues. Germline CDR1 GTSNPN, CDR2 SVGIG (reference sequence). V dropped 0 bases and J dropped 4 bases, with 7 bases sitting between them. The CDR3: CAWSVERNQPQHF. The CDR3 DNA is TGTGCCTGGAGTGTGGAGCGAAATCAGCCCCAGCATTTT.

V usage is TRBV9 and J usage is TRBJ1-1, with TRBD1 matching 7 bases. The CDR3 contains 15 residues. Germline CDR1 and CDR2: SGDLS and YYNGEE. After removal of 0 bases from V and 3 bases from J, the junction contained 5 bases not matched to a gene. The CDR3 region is CASSVVPRGDTEAFF. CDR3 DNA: TGTGCCAGCAGCGTAGTCCCCAGGGGGGACACTGAAGCTTTCTTT.

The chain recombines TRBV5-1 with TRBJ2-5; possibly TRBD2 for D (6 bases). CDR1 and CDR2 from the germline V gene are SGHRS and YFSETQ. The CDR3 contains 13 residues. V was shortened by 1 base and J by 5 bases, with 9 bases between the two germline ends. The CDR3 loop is CASSLSGDETQYF. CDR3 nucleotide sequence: TGCGCCAGCAGCTTGTCGGGAGATGAGACCCAGTACTTC.

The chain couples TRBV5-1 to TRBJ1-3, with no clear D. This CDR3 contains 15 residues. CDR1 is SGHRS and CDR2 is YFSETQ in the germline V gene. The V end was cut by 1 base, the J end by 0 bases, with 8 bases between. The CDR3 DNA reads TGCGCCAGCAGCTTGCGGGGTGACTCTGGAAACACCATATATTTT. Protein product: CASSLRGDSGNTIYF.

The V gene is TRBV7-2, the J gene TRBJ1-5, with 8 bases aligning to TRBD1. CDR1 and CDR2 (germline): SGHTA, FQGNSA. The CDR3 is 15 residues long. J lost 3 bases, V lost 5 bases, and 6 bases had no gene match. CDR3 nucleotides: TGTGCCAGCAGCGTTGACAGGGGAGACAATCAGCCCCAGCATTTT. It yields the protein CASSVDRGDNQPQHF. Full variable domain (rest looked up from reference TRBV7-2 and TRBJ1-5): GAGVSQSPSNKVTEKGKDVELRCDPISGHTALYWYRQSLGQGLEFLIYFQGNSAPDKSGLPSDRFSAERTGGSVSTLTIQRTQQEDSAVYLCASSVDRGDNQPQHFGDGTRLSIL.

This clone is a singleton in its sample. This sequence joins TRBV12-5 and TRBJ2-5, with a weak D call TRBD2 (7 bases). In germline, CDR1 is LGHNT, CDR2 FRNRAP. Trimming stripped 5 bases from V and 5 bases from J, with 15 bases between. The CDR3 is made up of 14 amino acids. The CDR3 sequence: CASGPRGGLETQYF. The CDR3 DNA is TGTGCTAGTGGTCCCAGGGGAGGGTTGGAGACCCAGTACTTC.

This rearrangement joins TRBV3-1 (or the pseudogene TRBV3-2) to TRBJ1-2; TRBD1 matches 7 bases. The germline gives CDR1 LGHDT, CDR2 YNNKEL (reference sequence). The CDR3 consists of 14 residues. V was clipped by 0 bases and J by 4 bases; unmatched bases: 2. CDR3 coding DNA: TGTGCCAGCAGCCAAGATTACAGGGGCTATGGCTACACCTTC. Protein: CASSQDYRGYGYTF.

The CDR3: CASSVEAHNSPLHF. For the CDR3, the DNA is TGTGCCAGCAGCGTAGAGGCCCATAATTCACCCCTCCACTTT. The rearrangement uses TRBV9 and TRBJ1-6; D gene uncertain. Trimming pared 0 bases from V and 5 bases from J, leaving 6 bases between. Germline V gives CDR1 SGDLS, CDR2 YYNGEE. This CDR3 region has 14 residues.